The rows below give T cell receptor beta chains drawn from one sample of a study of T cell responses to AZD1222 COVID-19 vaccine. Data came from immunoSEQ multiplex PCR; TCRdb stores just in-frame clones and leaves some out. The sample has some 99,000 clones; 75% to 90% are singletons. Material: peripheral blood, obtained on day 0 of AZD1222 vaccination. Receptors originate from an adult in good health. The conserved cysteine and the conserved F or W are not part of the CDR3 here. Clone size is stated in some rows and not others, as once, few, many or a class when expanded.

v_call	clone_size	j_call	cdr3_aa
TRBV14	-	TRBJ1-1	ASSHPPGRGLGTEAF
TRBV15	-	TRBJ2-5	ATSRFPSGGTETQY
TRBV10-1	-	TRBJ2-7	ASSEWGGSSEQY
TRBV7-9	-	TRBJ2-5	ASKLGGYGTQY
TRBV19	-	TRBJ2-5	ASSRVAGGRQETQY
TRBV30	-	TRBJ2-5	AWTDGNRKTQY
TRBV5-4	-	TRBJ1-2	ASSSDKLYGYT
TRBV19	few	TRBJ1-5	ASSPGTVNQPQH
TRBV11-3	-	TRBJ2-3	ASSLPSGGTDTQY
TRBV7-9	once	TRBJ1-2	ATPYGEKGGYT
TRBV4-1	-	TRBJ2-1	ASSQVWPSGGRNEQF
TRBV5-1	-	TRBJ2-6	ASSLGGTGDSGANVLT
TRBV5-6	-	TRBJ2-7	ASSPGTSGIGGAWE
TRBV27	-	TRBJ1-6	ASSLGDRGPLYNSPLH
TRBV6-2/TRBV6-3	-	TRBJ1-2	ASSYPSRGRGYGYT
TRBV10-3	once	TRBJ1-2	AISGEGGLYGYT
TRBV7-2	few	TRBJ2-1	ASSLVQSYNEQF
TRBV5-1	-	TRBJ1-6	ASSTGNSPLH
TRBV2	-	TRBJ1-2	ASSEGAGVYGYT
TRBV27	-	TRBJ1-4	ASSTRGLGEKLF
TRBV27	-	TRBJ2-7	ASSLTGQGFSGRPYEQY
TRBV7-2	-	TRBJ2-3	ASSLPGSTDTQY
TRBV28	once	TRBJ2-7	ASSARGGSYEQY
TRBV28	-	TRBJ1-2	ASSTAGDYGYT
TRBV19	-	TRBJ2-1	ASSVRDRGREQF
TRBV7-9	once	TRBJ1-2	ASSSGPTGGYT
TRBV19	-	TRBJ1-3	ASRGVGGSGNTIY
TRBV6-1	-	TRBJ1-3	ASSEGGAGNTIY
TRBV28	-	TRBJ2-7	ASSSGSYEQY
TRBV19	-	TRBJ2-3	ASSIGARGRDTQY
TRBV7-9	-	TRBJ1-2	ASSFSSLWTVT
TRBV6-6	once	TRBJ1-1	ASSYTGGNTEAF
TRBV10-2	-	TRBJ2-3	ASSTSGGLDTQY
TRBV15	-	TRBJ2-7	ATSRDVGYEQY